This TCR beta chain was documented in a study of cytomegalovirus exposure and HLA in healthy donors. The PCR had 60 Vbeta and 13 Jbeta primers. Assay used: immunoSEQ multiplex PCR; TCRdb lists only in-frame clones, some missing. Of about 76,000 clones listed, 75% to 85% were seen once; the top ten hold about 2%. The CDR3 is 17 amino acids. J was trimmed by 0 bases and V by 5 bases; bases with no gene match: 8. Germline CDR1 reads SGHVS; CDR2 reads FNYEAQ. This chain uses TRBV7-6 with TRBJ1-1; 11 positions agree with TRBD1. The receptor was derived from a woman aged 30 to 39 in good health and CMV-seronegative. The material sequenced was PBMCs. The CDR3 region has the DNA TGTGCCAGCAGCCCGGACAGGGGGCTGGGGATGAACACTGAAGCTTTCTTT. Amino acid sequence: CASSPDRGLGMNTEAFF.